This passage covers 5 T cell receptor beta chains from one sample sequenced in a study of T cell clonality in common variable immunodeficiency (dated by TCRdb to the mid-2010s). What the study reported, not specific to this receptor: Fewer deletions and N-nucleotide insertions were reportedly observed in CVID TCRbeta sequences, and highly modified clones with 13 or more V deletions were reportedly absent from CVID TCRbeta sequences.

To prepare the library, the immunoSEQ multiplex PCR assay was applied. TCRdb limited this immuneACCESS table to in-frame rearrangements with V and J called. A share of clones is missing; checked studies link under half to unresolved V genes, and the rest is unexplained. The table puts tens of thousands of clones in this sample, none counted just once. Around 5.4% of the sample belongs to the ten largest clones. Their antigens remain unidentified. Sequences were obtained from peripheral blood mononuclear cells. The receptors come from a human donor with common variable immunodeficiency.

This clone was detected ten times or more. The read finishes 3 residues shy of the CDR3 end, and the germline J gene is used to complete it. This chain connects TRBV7-2 to TRBJ1-2, with 8 bases identical to TRBD1. CDR1 and CDR2 (germline): SGHTA, FQGNSA. The trim removed 0 bases at V and 7 bases at J, leaving 7 bases unmatched. The CDR3 totals 15 residues. CDR3 protein: CASSLAGTGRVGYTF. CDR3 DNA (partial): TGTGCCAGCAGCTTAGCCGGGACAGGAAGGGTTGGC.

For this clone: With the read ending 3 residues before the CDR3 end, the germline J gene is used to fill in that end. The chain joins TRBV7-2 to TRBJ2-7; D is uncertain. CDR1 SGHTA and CDR2 FQGNSA come from the germline V gene. This CDR3 region has 13 residues. V was clipped by 6 bases and J by 4 bases, with 13 bases between them. Partial CDR3 DNA: TGTGCCAGCAGACTAATTGGCAGATACGAG. As protein: CASRLIGRYE. The complete CDR3 sequence is CASRLIGRYEQYF.

This clone was found a few times. With the read ending 3 residues before the CDR3 end, the germline J gene is used to fill in that end. This chain connects TRBV7-9 to TRBJ1-2; no reliable D call. Germline CDR1 reads SEHNR; CDR2 reads FQNEAQ (reference sequence). This CDR3 has 14 amino acids. Between the trimmed V and J ends, which lost 1 base and 7 bases, there was a span of 13 bases. CDR3 DNA, as far as it was read: TGTGCCAGCAGCTTAGAATTGGGCTTTAGTGGC. Its protein is CASSLELGFSG. The CDR3 in full is CASSLELGFSGYTF.

This clone was observed a handful of times. The read halts 3 residues ahead of the CDR3 end, with the missing end drawn from the germline J gene. This rearrangement joins TRBV7-3 to TRBJ2-3; 8 bases fit TRBD1. The CDR3 has 15 amino acids. Looked up from germline, CDR1 is SGHTA and CDR2 is FQGTGA. After removal of 4 bases from V and 1 base from J, the junction contained 4 bases not matched to a gene. CDR3 region: CASSSGQGGTDTQYF. Partial CDR3 DNA: TGTGCCAGCAGCTCCGGACAGGGAGGCACAGATACG.

This clone occurred many times. The read ends 3 residues early relative to the CDR3; the germline J gene fills the gap. This rearrangement joins TRBV7-8 to TRBJ2-4, with D perhaps matching TRBD2 (6 bases). The germline CDR1 and CDR2 sequences are SGHVS and FQNEAQ. The CDR3 sequence is 16 residues long. Deletions cut 3 bases from V and 3 bases from J, with 15 bases between. CDR3 DNA (partial): TGTGCCAGCAGCTTTGTCGGAGGGTCAGGCAAAAACATT. Its protein is CASSFVGGSGKNI. The CDR3 in full is CASSFVGGSGKNIQYF. Supplemented by reference TRBV7-8 and TRBJ2-4, the full variable domain reads GAGVSQSPRYKVAKRGQDVALRCDPISGHVSLFWYQQALGQGPEFLTYFQNEAQLDKSGLPSDRFFAERPEGSVSTLKIQRTQQEDSAVYLCASSFVGGSGKNIQYFGAGTRLSVL.